These 24 T cell receptor beta chains came from one sample sequenced in a study of blood T cell repertoires in COVID-19. Profiled with immunoSEQ multiplex PCR; TCRdb holds only in-frame clones, not every one. The data contain 450,000 to 600,000 clones, about nine tenths of them singletons. Material: PBMCs or T cells enriched from blood (not recorded which). Receptors originate from a woman aged 18-29 years who had recovered from COVID-19.

The V and J genes are TRBV2 and TRBJ1-6, with TRBD1 identical over 8 bases. From germline, CDR1 is SNHLY and CDR2 FYNNEI. After removal of 8 bases from V and 9 bases from J, the junction contained 12 bases not matched to a gene. The length of the CDR3 is 15 residues. CDR3 nucleotides: TGTGCCAGCGCAGCGTGGACAGGGCAGGGTTCACCCCTCCACTTT. This codes for CASAAWTGQGSPLHF.

The V and J genes are TRBV7-9 and TRBJ1-3; possibly TRBD1 for D (5 bases). The CDR3 is 15 residues long. Trimming cost V 5 bases and J 4 bases, with 15 bases left between them. Per germline, CDR1 SEHNR and CDR2 FQNEAQ (reference sequence). CDR3 loop: CASSLPRDRGNTIYF. DNA for the CDR3: TGTGCCAGCAGCCTTCCCAGGGATCGAGGAAACACCATATATTTT.

The chain has TRBV29-1 and TRBJ1-1; D is perhaps TRBD1 (5 bases). Germline CDR1 SQVTM, CDR2 ANQGSEA. The CDR3 totals 14 residues. The germline V and J ends were trimmed by 1 base and 6 bases, with 15 bases remaining between them. CDR3 loop: CSVEGGPTRSEAFF. DNA of the CDR3: TGCAGCGTTGAAGGGGGCCCGACTCGGTCTGAAGCTTTCTTT.

The V call is TRBV28, the J call TRBJ2-1, with 7 bases fitting TRBD1. The CDR3 sequence is 13 residues long. V shed 6 bases and J 7 bases; nucleotides not matched to a gene: 6. Germline V lookup: CDR1 MDHEN, CDR2 SYDVKM. CDR3 loop: CASRKTGVNEQFF. The CDR3 bases are TGTGCCAGCAGAAAAACAGGGGTAAATGAGCAGTTCTTC.

V is TRBV18 and J is TRBJ1-3; D gene uncertain. This CDR3 is 17 amino acids long. Germline loops: CDR1 KGHSH, CDR2 LQKENI. Trimming left V 1 base short and J 0 bases short, with 13 bases between. The CDR3 DNA sequence: TGTGCCAGCTCACCACTATCTCCCAGAAACTCTGGAAACACCATATATTTT. Translating it yields CASSPLSPRNSGNTIYF. Full variable domain (remainder filled in from reference TRBV18 and TRBJ1-3): NAGVMQNPRHLVRRRGQEARLRCSPMKGHSHVYWYRQLPEEGLKFMVYLQKENIIDESGMPKERFSAEFPKEGPSILRIQQVVRGDSAAYFCASSPLSPRNSGNTIYFGEGSWLTVV.

The chain recombines TRBV27 with TRBJ2-7, with a weak D call TRBD2 (5 bases). The CDR3 spans 16 residues. Germline V CDR1 and CDR2: MNHEY, SMNVEV (reference sequence). Trimming took off 6 bases at V and 3 bases at J, with 21 bases between the two ends. CDR3 amino acids: CASSVPFVSRGYEQYF. The CDR3 bases are TGTGCCAGCAGCGTGCCTTTTGTCTCCCGGGGCTACGAGCAGTACTTC.

The gene calls are TRBV5-1 and TRBJ2-7; D is unresolved. Per the germline V gene, CDR1 is SGHRS and CDR2 is YFSETQ. The CDR3 runs 12 residues. The V and J ends lost 3 bases and 7 bases respectively, with 11 bases between them. The CDR3 DNA reads TGCGCCAGCAGCTCCTCACTTGAGGAGCAGTACTTC. This sequence encodes CASSSSLEEQYF.

V is TRBV15 and J is TRBJ2-7, with TRBD1 matching over 7 bases. The length of the CDR3 is 15 residues. Trimming cost V 0 bases and J 2 bases; bases outside gene matches: 4. Germline V gene data show CDR1 as LNHNV and CDR2 as YYDKDF (reference sequence). The CDR3 loop is CATSREGTATYEQYF. DNA of the CDR3: TGTGCCACCAGCAGAGAGGGGACAGCTACCTACGAGCAGTACTTC.

The chain employs TRBV9 and TRBJ2-3; 10 bases align to TRBD2. The V gene end was trimmed by 1 base and the J gene end by 0 bases; junction bases not matched to a gene: 14. The CDR3 is 20 residues long. Germline CDR1 SGDLS, CDR2 YYNGEE. CDR3 DNA sequence: TGTGCCAGCAGCGTAAGTCCGGCTAGCGGGGGACCCGTTAGCACAGATACGCAGTATTTT. Protein: CASSVSPASGGPVSTDTQYF. The full variable domain, rest sourced from reference TRBV9 and TRBJ2-3, is DSGVTQTPKHLITATGQRVTLRCSPRSGDLSVYWYQQSLDQGLQFLIQYYNGEERAKGNILERFSAQQFPDLHSELNLSSLELGDSALYFCASSVSPASGGPVSTDTQYFGPGTRLTVL.

J is TRBJ1-5 and V is TRBV5-4; the match to TRBD1 covers 11 bases. Per germline, CDR1 SGHNT and CDR2 YYREEE (reference sequence). CDR3 length: 16 residues. V lost 2 bases and J lost 7; bases outside the gene matches: 8. The CDR3 loop reads CASSLWTGGAGQPQHF. The CDR3 DNA sequence: TGTGCCAGCAGCTTATGGACAGGGGGCGCCGGGCAGCCCCAGCATTTT.

The chain combines TRBV7-6 with TRBJ2-1; D is possibly TRBD2 (5 bases). The V end was cut by 1 base, the J end by 3 bases, with 10 bases between. Germline V gene sequence: CDR1 SGHVS, CDR2 FNYEAQ. CDR3 length: 15 residues. Written as DNA, the CDR3 is TGTGCCAGCAGCTTAGAGAGGGTCGTCTACAATGAGCAGTTCTTC. Translated: CASSLERVVYNEQFF.

As DNA, the CDR3 is TGTGCCAGCAGCGCAAGGACGGGAAACACCGGGGAGCTGTTTTTT. It encodes CASSARTGNTGELFF. The V call is TRBV11-2, the J call TRBJ2-2; perhaps TRBD2 as D (5 bases). The V gene lost 5 bases and the J gene lost 2 bases, with 12 bases spanning the gap. The CDR3 loop spans 15 amino acids. Germline CDR1 SGHAT, CDR2 FQNNGV.

The rearrangement uses TRBV13 and TRBJ2-7; 9 positions agree with TRBD1. V shed 6 bases, J shed 6 bases, and the junction held 6 bases outside the gene matches. This CDR3 comprises 13 residues. From germline, CDR1 is PRHDT and CDR2 FYEKMQ (reference sequence). DNA for the CDR3: TGTGCCAGCAGTCAACAGGGGGCGGGCGAGCAGTACTTC. Amino acid sequence: CASSQQGAGEQYF.

This clone was recorded once. The chain recombines TRBV29-1 with TRBJ1-3; TRBD1 matches 8 bases. In germline, CDR1 is SQVTM, CDR2 ANQGSEA. The junction had 8 bases not matched to a gene; V was cut back by 7 bases and J by 0 bases. CDR3 length equals 15 residues. The CDR3 coding sequence is TGCAGCGCCACAGGGGGACCCAGCTCTGGAAACACCATATATTTT. This gives the protein CSATGGPSSGNTIYF.

The rearrangement uses TRBV11-3 and TRBJ2-2; a possible D gene is TRBD1 (5 bases). From germline, CDR1 is SGHNT and CDR2 YENEEA. V was shortened by 0 bases and J by 6 bases, with 8 bases between the two germline ends. The CDR3 consists of 14 residues. In DNA, the CDR3 is TGTGCCAGCAGCTTAGAAGGGGTCCCCGGGGAGCTGTTTTTT. It is translated as CASSLEGVPGELFF.

This rearrangement joins TRBV30 to TRBJ2-1; no clear D gene. Trimming removed 0 bases at V and 6 bases at J, with 9 bases between. The CDR3 is made up of 13 amino acids. The V gene's germline CDR1 is GTSNPN and CDR2 SVGIG (reference sequence). For the CDR3, the DNA is TGTGCCTGGAGTGTACTTACAGCCAATGAGCAGTTCTTC. It encodes CAWSVLTANEQFF.

V usage is TRBV7-9 and J usage is TRBJ1-1, with unresolved D. V was pared by 4 bases and J by 3 bases, with 9 bases between. The CDR3 loop spans 13 amino acids. Germline V gene lookup returns CDR1 SEHNR and CDR2 FQNEAQ (reference sequence). DNA for the CDR3: TGTGCCAGCAGCTCTGAACCGGACACTGAAGCTTTCTTT. Translated, it gives CASSSEPDTEAFF.

The chain links TRBV5-4 to TRBJ1-1; TRBD1 aligns across 8 bases. Germline loops: CDR1 SGHNT, CDR2 YYREEE (reference sequence). V was pared by 0 bases and J by 1 base, with 5 bases of the junction left unmatched. This CDR3 comprises 16 residues. CDR3 region: CASSLGGTGGNTEAFF. The CDR3 region has the DNA TGTGCCAGCAGCTTGGGGGGGACAGGTGGGAACACTGAAGCTTTCTTT.

This clone was counted between two and nine times. This sequence joins TRBV28 and TRBJ1-6; D remains unclear. The germline gives CDR1 MDHEN, CDR2 SYDVKM. V was pared by 7 bases and J by 11 bases, with 18 bases between. This CDR3 is 14 amino acids long. The CDR3 here is CASTTPSGVTPLHF. The CDR3 DNA follows: TGTGCCAGCACTACACCCTCGGGAGTGACACCCCTCCACTTT. The full variable domain, completed using reference TRBV28 and TRBJ1-6, is DVKVTQSSRYLVKRTGEKVFLECVQDMDHENMFWYRQDPGLGLRLIYFSYDVKMKEKGDIPEGYSVSREKKERFSLILESASTNQTSMYLCASTTPSGVTPLHFGNGTRLTVT.

This chain connects TRBV5-5 to TRBJ1-4; 7 nucleotides agree with TRBD1. With V trimmed by 4 bases and J by 4 bases, 7 bases remained unmatched. The V gene's germline CDR1 is SGHKS and CDR2 YYEKEE (reference sequence). This CDR3 comprises 15 residues. This chain's CDR3 is CASSRSGTDNEKLFF. DNA of the CDR3: TGTGCCAGCAGCCGGAGTGGGACAGATAATGAAAAACTGTTTTTT.

The chain is built from TRBV4-1 and TRBJ2-5, with no clear D. Trimming removed 1 base at V and 3 bases at J, with 9 bases between. CDR3 size: 14 residues. Germline V lookup: CDR1 MGHRA, CDR2 YSYEKL. The CDR3 is CASSQASREETQYF. The DNA for the CDR3 is TGCGCCAGCAGCCAAGCTAGTCGGGAAGAGACCCAGTACTTC.

The chain uses TRBV5-1 and TRBJ1-2; D call uncertain. This CDR3 is 15 amino acids long. The V and J ends lost 2 bases and 4 bases respectively, with 15 bases between them. Germline V lookup: CDR1 SGHRS, CDR2 YFSETQ. The DNA for the CDR3 is TGCGCCAGCAGCTTAGGAGGCATTCGCGGCTATGGCTACACCTTC. It specifies CASSLGGIRGYGYTF.

The chain employs TRBV5-1 and TRBJ1-2; D remains unclear. V lost 4 bases to trimming and J lost 5 bases, with 12 bases between them. CDR3 length: 13 residues. Germline values: CDR1 SGHRS, CDR2 YFSETQ. The CDR3 nucleotides read TGCGCCAGCAGCATGCAGGTCGTGTATGGCTACACCTTC. This codes for CASSMQVVYGYTF.

This chain links TRBV29-1 with TRBJ2-5, with 8 bases matching TRBD1. The CDR3 covers 12 residues. In germline, CDR1 is SQVTM, CDR2 ANQGSEA. This CDR3 is CSLGARGQTQYF. CDR3 nucleotide sequence: TGCAGTCTGGGGGCCAGGGGGCAGACCCAGTACTTC. The complete variable domain, with remaining parts taken from reference TRBV29-1 and TRBJ2-5, reads SAVISQKPSRDICQRGTSLTIQCQVDSQVTMMFWYRQQPGQSLTLIATANQGSEATYESGFVIDKFPISRPNLTFSTLTVSNMSPEDSSIYLCSLGARGQTQYFGPGTRLLVL.